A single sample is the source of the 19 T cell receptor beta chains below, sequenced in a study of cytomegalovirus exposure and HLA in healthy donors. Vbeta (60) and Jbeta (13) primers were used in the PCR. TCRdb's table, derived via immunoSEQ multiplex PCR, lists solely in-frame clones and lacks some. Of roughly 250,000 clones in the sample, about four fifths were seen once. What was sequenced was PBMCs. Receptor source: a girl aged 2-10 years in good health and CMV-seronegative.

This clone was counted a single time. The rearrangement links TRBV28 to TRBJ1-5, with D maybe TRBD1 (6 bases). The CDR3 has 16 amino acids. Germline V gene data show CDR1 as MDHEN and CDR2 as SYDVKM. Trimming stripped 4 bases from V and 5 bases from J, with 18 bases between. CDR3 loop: CASSWAGGQPYQPQHF. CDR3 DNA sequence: TGTGCCAGCAGTTGGGCGGGGGGGCAGCCATATCAGCCCCAGCATTTT.

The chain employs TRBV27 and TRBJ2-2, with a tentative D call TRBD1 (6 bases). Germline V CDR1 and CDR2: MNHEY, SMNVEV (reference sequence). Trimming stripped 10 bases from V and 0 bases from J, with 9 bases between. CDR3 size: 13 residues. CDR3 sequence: CATQGPNTGELFF. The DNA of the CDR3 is TGTGCCACTCAGGGGCCGAACACCGGGGAGCTGTTTTTT.

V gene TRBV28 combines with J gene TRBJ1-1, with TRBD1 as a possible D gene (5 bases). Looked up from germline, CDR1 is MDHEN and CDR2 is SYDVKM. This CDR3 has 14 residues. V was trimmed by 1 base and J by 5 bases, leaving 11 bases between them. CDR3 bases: TGTGCCAGCAGTTTATTTCGCGGGGGTACTGAAGCTTTCTTT. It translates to CASSLFRGGTEAFF.

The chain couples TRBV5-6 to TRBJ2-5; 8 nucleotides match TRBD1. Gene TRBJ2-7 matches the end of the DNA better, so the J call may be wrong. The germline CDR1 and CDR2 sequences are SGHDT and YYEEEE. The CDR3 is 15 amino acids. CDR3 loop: CASSSPDRGYHEQYF. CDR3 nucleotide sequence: TGTGCCAGCAGCTCTCCCGACAGGGGTTACCACGAGCAGTACTTC.

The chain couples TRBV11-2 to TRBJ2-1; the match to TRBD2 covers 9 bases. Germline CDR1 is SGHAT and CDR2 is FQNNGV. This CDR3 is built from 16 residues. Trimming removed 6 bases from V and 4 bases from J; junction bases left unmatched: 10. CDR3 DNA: TGTGCCAGCAGTTATCGACTAGCGGCAATTTACAATGAGCAGTTCTTC. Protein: CASSYRLAAIYNEQFF. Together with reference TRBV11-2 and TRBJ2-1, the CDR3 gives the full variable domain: EAGVAQSPRYKIIEKRQSVAFWCNPISGHATLYWYQQILGQGPKLLIQFQNNGVVDDSQLPKDRFSAERLKGVDSTLKIQPAKLEDSAVYLCASSYRLAAIYNEQFFGPGTRLTVL.

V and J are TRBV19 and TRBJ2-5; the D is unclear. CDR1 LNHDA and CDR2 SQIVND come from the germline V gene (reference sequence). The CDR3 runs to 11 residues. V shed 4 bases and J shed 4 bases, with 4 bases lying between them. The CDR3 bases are TGTGCCAGTAGTACCCGAGAGACCCAGTACTTC. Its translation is CASSTRETQYF.

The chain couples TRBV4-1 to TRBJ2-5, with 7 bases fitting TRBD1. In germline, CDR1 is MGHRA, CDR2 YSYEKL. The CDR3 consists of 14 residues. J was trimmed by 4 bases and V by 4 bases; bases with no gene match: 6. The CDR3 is CASSPDRVVETQYF. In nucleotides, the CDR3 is TGCGCCAGCAGCCCAGACAGGGTTGTAGAGACCCAGTACTTC.

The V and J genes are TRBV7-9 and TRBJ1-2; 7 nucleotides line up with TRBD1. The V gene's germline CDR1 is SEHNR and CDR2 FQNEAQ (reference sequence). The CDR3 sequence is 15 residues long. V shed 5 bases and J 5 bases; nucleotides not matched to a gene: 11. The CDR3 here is CASSLDRSWGYGYTF. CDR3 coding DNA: TGTGCCAGCAGCCTGGACAGGTCTTGGGGGTATGGCTACACCTTC.

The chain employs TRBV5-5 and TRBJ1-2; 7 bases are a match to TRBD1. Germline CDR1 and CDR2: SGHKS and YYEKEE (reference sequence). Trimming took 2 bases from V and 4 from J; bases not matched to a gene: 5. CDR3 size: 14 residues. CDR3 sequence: CASSFPTGVYGYTF. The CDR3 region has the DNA TGTGCCAGCAGCTTCCCCACAGGGGTCTATGGCTACACCTTC.

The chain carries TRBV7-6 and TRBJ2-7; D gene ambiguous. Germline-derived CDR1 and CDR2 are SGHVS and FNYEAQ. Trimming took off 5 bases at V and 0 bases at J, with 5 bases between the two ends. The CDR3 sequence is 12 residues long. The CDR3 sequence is CASSPISYEQYF. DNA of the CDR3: TGTGCCAGCAGCCCAATCTCCTACGAGCAGTACTTC.

As DNA, the CDR3 is TGCGCCAGCAGCTCGGTTGGAGGGACTGAAGCTTTCTTT. Translated, it gives CASSSVGGTEAFF. The chain has TRBV5-1 and TRBJ1-1; D gene ambiguous. The CDR3 length is 13 residues. Trimming left V 3 bases short and J 5 bases short, with 11 bases between. Germline values: CDR1 SGHRS, CDR2 YFSETQ.

CDR3 residues: CASSLRTGRGEQYF. CDR3 nucleotide sequence: TGTGCCAGCAGCCTGAGGACAGGGCGAGGCGAGCAGTACTTC. The rearrangement joins TRBV13 to TRBJ2-7; 8 bases fit TRBD1. Per germline, CDR1 PRHDT and CDR2 FYEKMQ (reference sequence). CDR3 size: 14 residues. V trimming: 5 bases; J trimming: 6 bases; junction bases outside the gene matches: 9.

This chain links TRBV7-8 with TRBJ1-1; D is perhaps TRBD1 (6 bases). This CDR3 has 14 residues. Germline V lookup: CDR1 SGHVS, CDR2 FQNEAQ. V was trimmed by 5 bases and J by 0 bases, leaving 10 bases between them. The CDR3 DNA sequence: TGTGCCAGCAGCGTGACAGGAATGAACACTGAAGCTTTCTTT. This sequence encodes CASSVTGMNTEAFF.

This CDR3 is CASRLSMMRGYTF. DNA of the CDR3: TGTGCCAGCAGATTAAGCATGATGCGGGGCTACACCTTC. V usage is TRBV6-5 and J usage is TRBJ1-2; D unresolved. This CDR3 region has 13 residues. Trimming cost V 6 bases and J 8 bases, with 16 bases left between them. The V gene's germline CDR1 is MNHEY and CDR2 SVGAGI.

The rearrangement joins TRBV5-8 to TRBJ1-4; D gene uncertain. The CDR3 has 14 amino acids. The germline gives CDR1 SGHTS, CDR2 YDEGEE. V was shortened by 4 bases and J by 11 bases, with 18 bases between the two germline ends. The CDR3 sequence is CASSPRNLFGKLFF. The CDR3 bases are TGTGCCAGCAGCCCGAGGAACCTTTTTGGGAAACTGTTTTTT.

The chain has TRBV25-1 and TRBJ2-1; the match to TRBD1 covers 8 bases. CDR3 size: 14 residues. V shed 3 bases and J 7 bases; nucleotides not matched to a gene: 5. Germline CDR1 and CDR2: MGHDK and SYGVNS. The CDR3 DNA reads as TGTGCCAGCAGTGATTACAGGGGGAGGAATGAGCAGTTCTTC. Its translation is CASSDYRGRNEQFF.

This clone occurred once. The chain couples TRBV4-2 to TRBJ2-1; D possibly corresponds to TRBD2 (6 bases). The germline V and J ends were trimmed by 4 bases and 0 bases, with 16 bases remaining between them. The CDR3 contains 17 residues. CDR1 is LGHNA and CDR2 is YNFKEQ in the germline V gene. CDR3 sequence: CASSPGGVADSYNEQFF. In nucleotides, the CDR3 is TGTGCCAGCAGCCCGGGCGGGGTAGCGGACTCCTACAATGAGCAGTTCTTC.

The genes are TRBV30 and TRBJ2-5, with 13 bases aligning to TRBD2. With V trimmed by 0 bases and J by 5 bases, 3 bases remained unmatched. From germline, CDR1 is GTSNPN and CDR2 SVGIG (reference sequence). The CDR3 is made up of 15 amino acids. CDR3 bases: TGTGCCTGGAGTGTGGGACTAGCGGGGAGGGAGACCCAGTACTTC. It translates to CAWSVGLAGRETQYF.

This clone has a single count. The CDR3 region is CASSVRRGDSYNEQFF. The CDR3 DNA is TGTGCCAGCAGCGTAAGGCGGGGGGACTCCTACAATGAGCAGTTCTTC. The rearrangement links TRBV9 to TRBJ2-1, with TRBD2 matching 8 bases. The CDR3 contains 16 residues. From germline, CDR1 is SGDLS and CDR2 YYNGEE. The V segment lost 1 base and the J segment 0 bases; nucleotides outside the gene matches: 3.